The following is a TCR beta chain sequence with its context. Its antigen is still unknown. The data derive from a study of T cells in Graves' hyperthyroidism and ophthalmopathy. Study-wide findings and caveats: In the blood, most expanded thyroid clonotypes above 0.001 appeared as well.

CDR1 and CDR2 from the germline V gene are MNHEY and SVGEGT. The CDR3 consists of 16 residues. V lost 6 bases to trimming and J lost 3 bases; unmatched junction nucleotides: 13. The TCR beta CDR3 regions underwent amplification using RNA transcripts as the source. Using the HTBI primer set, a first-round RT-PCR was run on the TCR CDR3. TCRdb re-analysed the multiplex PCR reads in MiXCR, keeping a single row per CDR3 protein. Of 500,000 to 650,000 distinct CDR3 sequences in the sample, roughly 14% were seen once. Ophthalmopathy patients had moderate-to-severe active disease, CAS ≥3, NOSPECS ≥4, and disease duration under 3 months. The study left out patients who had uncontrolled infection, other autoimmune disease, pregnancy or lactation.

The chain employs TRBV6-2 or TRBV6-3 and TRBJ2-7; 8 bases are shared with TRBD2. What was sequenced was blood. The clonotype originates from a woman aged 50 to 60 with Graves' ophthalmopathy. CDR3 sequence: CASSRKKISGSYEQYF. The CDR3 coding sequence is TGTGCCAGCAGCCGAAAAAAAATCAGCGGGAGCTACGAGCAGTACTTC.